The T cell receptor beta chain under discussion was sequenced for a study of T cells after somatic rescue of genetic block. The assay was immunoSEQ multiplex PCR, and TCRdb's table has in-frame clones only and misses some. The data hold 55,000 or so clones, with roughly 96% observed a single time. Input material: peripheral blood mononuclear cells (PBMCs). The receptor comes from a child younger than two.

DNA of the CDR3: TGTGCCAGCAGCTTGGGACAGGCACAGTATTTT. This sequence encodes CASSLGQAQYF. J is TRBJ2-3 and V is TRBV5-4; a possible D gene is TRBD1 (6 bases). CDR1 is SGHNT, CDR2 YYREEE, per germline (reference sequence). The V gene lost 0 bases and the J gene lost 12 bases, with 8 bases spanning the gap. This CDR3 has 11 amino acids.